This record looks at one TCR beta chain sequence and its context. This clonotype was seen only a few times. Its antigen target is currently unknown. Within one base of it there is no much larger clone, and no base qualities were kept. Libraries were constructed by PCR. For sequencing, a NextSeq 500 was employed. Bulk TCR libraries were made following a previously described method, with the TCR primers given in Table S5. Total RNA was purified with the Qiagen AllPrep DNA/RNA kit. Before any analysis, reads coming from multiple sequencing runs of the same library were combined into one pool. Regarding the original processing steps: Reads were retained only if their TCR constant sequence matched exactly, and those retained reads were trimmed to 150 nt and grouped according to their 12-nt molecular barcodes. Reads inside each barcode group were sub-clustered using a 15% Levenshtein threshold, and a quality-weighted consensus sequence was constructed for each RNA molecule. Non-functional sequences were discarded, and so were lower-count sequences lying one edit away from another sequence. On the basis of fitting two negative binomial distributions, barcode sub-clusters with fewer than 20% of the maximum read count were discarded. Clones were called with MiXCR by TCRdb after fastp trimmed the public reads at Q25, and only in-frame beta chains were retained. Rows with one shared CDR3 protein collapse into an entry with the most common genes and DNA. The V and J calls come from TCRdb's annotation, not from the publication. The sample table shows around 300,000 distinct CDR3 sequences, and roughly a quarter are seen once. 0.7% to 0.95% of the sample rests with the top ten.

V has 3 bases trimmed and J has 6 bases trimmed; junction bases matching no gene number 8. CDR1 MNHEY and CDR2 SMNVEV were looked up in the germline V gene (reference sequence). From the cysteine through the phenylalanine, the CDR3 covers 16 amino acids. Just the 48-base CDR3 DNA is kept, in frame starting at base 1. The data stem from a study of molecular identifiers for immune sequencing clone quantification (dated by TCRdb to between 2018 and 2020). As for the study more broadly: In a replicate experiment, RNA from about 20,000 or 100,000 naive CD8 T cells was split into five aliquots, four of which were sequenced. This methods study benchmarked molecular-identifier clustering-based TCR repertoire sequencing (MIDCIRS) and TCR RNA copy counting, using CD8 T cells to do so. Broader findings and caveats from the paper: Naive libraries contained spiked-in Jurkat TCR RNA (10 copies' worth), which is not part of the donor repertoire. Identical TCR molecules sharing a barcode could cause highly expanded clone sizes to be underestimated. When barcode sub-clustering was not used, chimeric consensus sequences inflated TCR diversity, with chimeras reaching as high as 47%. Spiked-in Jurkat TCR RNA equal to a single cell's worth was reported to be detectable even within 1,200,000 naive CD8 T cells. About 3 recovered TCR RNA copies per cell were obtained by modeling, versus 9 to 10 by digital PCR, implying a capture efficiency of 25% to 30%. In CMV-specific effector cells, clones with more than 20 RNA copies accounted for over 99% of molecules, whereas in naive cells such clones accounted for under 1%.

Libraries of naive CD8 T cells were generated from about 19,000 to 1,100,000 sorted cells, with 10%, 30% or 50% of the purified RNA used. On a BD FACSAria II, naive CD8 T cells were FACS-sorted as CD8+CD4-CCR7+CD45RA+ and collected into RLT Plus buffer. To test detection sensitivity, Jurkat RNA equivalent to more than 9 TCR copies was spiked into samples of roughly 17,000-1,000,000 naive CD8 T cells. Enrichment of CD8 T cells was done with RosetteSep CD8+ T Cell Enrichment Cocktail plus Ficoll-Paque, and ACK red cell lysis came afterward. The TCR was taken from a human donor in good health. Some libraries in this study had Jurkat cell RNA spiked in. In this chain, TRBV27 is recombined with TRBJ2-3, and 11 bases in between align with TRBD2. Sample: naive CD8+ T cells from blood, with Jurkat cell RNA spiked in. In light of the paper, this sample's cell subset or site label describes: FACS-sorted CD8+CD4-CCR7+CD45RA+ naive T cells. At the DNA level, the sequence is TGTGCCAGCAGTTTGAGTAGCGGGAGGGAGGGCGATACGCAGTATTTT. Its protein reads: CASSLSSGREGDTQYF.